The next 16 T cell receptor beta chains were all read from a single sample in a study of identical twins. In TCRdb, the 5' RACE reads were re-called with MiXCR into one record per CDR3 protein. Here the sample spans about 790,000 distinct CDR3 sequences, roughly 20% being singletons. This same sample was also part of a study on T cells expressing NK-cell markers.

The sequenced material came from PBMCs. The receptors stem from a woman younger than 30 in good health.

This clonotype was found a few times. V and J are TRBV18 and TRBJ2-7; 7 nucleotides align to TRBD1. The CDR3 is made up of 15 amino acids. The J segment lost 6 bases and the V segment lost 3 bases, leaving 11 bases of the junction unmatched. Germline loops: CDR1 KGHSH, CDR2 LQKENI. For the CDR3, the DNA is TGTGCCAGCTCACCGCATGGGGACAGTGGCCTCGAGCAGTACTTC. It encodes CASSPHGDSGLEQYF.

This clonotype was seen a handful of times. The chain joins TRBV11-1 to TRBJ2-3, with 14 bases fitting TRBD2. Germline CDR1 SGHAT, CDR2 FQDESV (reference sequence). After removal of 5 bases from V and 2 bases from J, the junction contained 9 bases not matched to a gene. This CDR3 has 18 residues. CDR3: CASSRTSGGFTTTDTQYF. The CDR3 DNA sequence: TGTGCCAGCAGCCGGACTAGCGGGGGGTTTACGACCACAGATACGCAGTATTTT.

This sequence joins TRBV4-3 and TRBJ2-4; 11 bases agree with TRBD2. The CDR3 loop spans 17 amino acids. The V segment lost 3 bases and the J segment 2 bases; nucleotides outside the gene matches: 6. Germline V lookup: CDR1 LGHNA, CDR2 YSLEER. The CDR3: CASSQISGRASKNIQYF. As DNA, the CDR3 is TGCGCCAGCAGCCAGATTAGCGGGAGGGCCTCCAAAAACATTCAGTACTTC.

This clonotype was detected a few times. The CDR3 DNA is TGTGCCTGGAGTTACCTACAAGGGGGTATCCCCACAGATACGCAGTATTTT. It yields the protein CAWSYLQGGIPTDTQYF. This sequence joins TRBV30 and TRBJ2-3, with a tentative D call TRBD1 (6 bases). V lost 2 bases and J lost 2, with 20 bases in between. Germline V gene sequence: CDR1 GTSNPN, CDR2 SVGIG (reference sequence). The CDR3 consists of 17 residues.

J is TRBJ2-5 and V is TRBV6-2 or TRBV6-3, with TRBD2 matching over 10 bases. Germline trimming cut 6 bases from V and 1 base from J; bases unmatched to any gene: 11. This CDR3 is 17 amino acids long. The germline CDR1 and CDR2 sequences are MNHEY and SVGEGT. In DNA form, the CDR3 reads TGTGCCAGCAGCCGGGGACTAGCGCAAGGACCCCAAGAGACCCAGTACTTC. It codes for CASSRGLAQGPQETQYF.

This clonotype was recorded a few times. The CDR3 DNA reads as TGTGCCAGCAGAACCGGGACTAGTCCCTACGAGCAGTACTTC. This gives the protein CASRTGTSPYEQYF. The chain carries TRBV6-2 or TRBV6-3 and TRBJ2-7; 8 positions agree with TRBD2. Trimming at V came to 6 bases and at J to 2 bases, leaving 6 bases not matched to a gene. The CDR3 runs to 14 residues. Germline loops: CDR1 MNHEY, CDR2 SVGEGT.

The rearrangement links TRBV13 to TRBJ2-3; TRBD2 matches 7 bases. V shed 4 bases and J 8 bases; nucleotides not matched to a gene: 12. The germline V gene encodes CDR1 PRHDT and CDR2 FYEKMQ (reference sequence). The CDR3 extends over 15 amino acids. CDR3 protein: CASSWMSGIGLTQYF. As DNA, the CDR3 is TGTGCCAGCAGCTGGATGAGCGGGATCGGCCTTACGCAGTATTTT.

The rearrangement links TRBV20-1 to TRBJ1-1; 8 bases are shared with TRBD1. V lost 2 bases and J lost 1; bases outside the gene matches: 3. This CDR3 is built from 14 residues. Germline V CDR1 and CDR2: DFQATT, SNEGSKA (reference sequence). The CDR3 nucleotides read TGCAGTGCTAGAATCCAGGGGGCGAACACTGAAGCTTTCTTT. It specifies CSARIQGANTEAFF.

This rearrangement joins TRBV15 to TRBJ1-5; weak D call: TRBD1 (5 bases). CDR3 length: 14 residues. Germline-derived CDR1 and CDR2 are LNHNV and YYDKDF (reference sequence). V lost 6 bases and J 10 bases, leaving 19 bases between the germline ends. CDR3 residues: CATSSRDWSGPQHF. The CDR3 region has the DNA TGTGCCACCAGTAGCCGGGACTGGAGTGGACCCCAGCATTTT.

This clonotype came up a few times. The chain couples TRBV20-1 to TRBJ2-1; D might be TRBD2 (6 bases). The length of the CDR3 is 11 residues. The V and J ends lost 5 bases and 6 bases respectively, with 8 bases between them. CDR1 is DFQATT, CDR2 SNEGSKA, per germline (reference sequence). CDR3 sequence (DNA): TGCAGTGCTGTAGCGGTCAATGAGCAGTTCTTC. This gives the protein CSAVAVNEQFF.

This rearrangement joins TRBV5-1 to TRBJ1-1, with D hard to call. CDR3 length: 15 residues. Trimming pared 0 bases from V and 4 bases from J, leaving 13 bases between. CDR1 and CDR2 from the germline V gene are SGHRS and YFSETQ. The CDR3 DNA reads TGCGCCAGCAGCTTGGCCGCGGTGCCGGCCACTGAAGCTTTCTTT. Translation: CASSLAAVPATEAFF.

This clonotype was counted a few times. The chain has TRBV29-1 and TRBJ1-2; no reliable D call. The CDR3 has 13 amino acids. The V gene lost 1 base and the J gene lost 2 bases, with 8 bases spanning the gap. CDR1 is SQVTM and CDR2 is ANQGSEA in the germline V gene. This CDR3 reads CSVEVYSNYGYTF. The CDR3 DNA sequence: TGCAGCGTTGAAGTCTACAGCAACTATGGCTACACCTTC.

As for this clonotype: One junction end disagrees with the germline gene, perhaps due to a read error. The chain employs TRBV20-1 and TRBJ1-1, with TRBD1 as a possible D gene (5 bases). CDR1 is DFQATT and CDR2 is SNEGSKA in the germline V gene (reference sequence). This CDR3 region has 16 residues. The CDR3 DNA is TGCAGTGCCAGAGGGGAGTTATCGGGCTTGGGAACTGAAGCTTTCTTT. It encodes CSARGELSGLGTEAFF.

This chain links TRBV6-1 with TRBJ1-1; possible D gene TRBD1, 5 bases. The CDR3 spans 13 residues. Germline V gene data show CDR1 as MNHNS and CDR2 as SASEGT. Trimming removed 5 bases at V and 3 bases at J, with 10 bases between. CDR3 in DNA: TGTGCCAGCAGTACCAGGGCAGACACTGAAGCTTTCTTT. Protein: CASSTRADTEAFF.

The chain has TRBV20-1 and TRBJ2-7; perhaps TRBD1 as D (6 bases). The CDR3 spans 12 residues. The germline CDR1 and CDR2 sequences are DFQATT and SNEGSKA (reference sequence). Trimming cost V 5 bases and J 3 bases, with 11 bases left between them. CDR3 in amino acids: CSAQPQGYEQYF. Written as DNA, the CDR3 is TGCAGTGCTCAACCACAGGGCTACGAGCAGTACTTC.

This clonotype was picked up a small number of times. V is TRBV7-3 and J is TRBJ2-1, with 13 bases identical to TRBD2. V shed 0 bases, J shed 8 bases, and the junction held 7 bases outside the gene matches. The CDR3 covers 17 residues. The germline gives CDR1 SGHTA, CDR2 FQGTGA. CDR3 residues: CASSLTRLTSGGDEQFF. For the CDR3, the DNA is TGTGCCAGCAGCTTAACGAGGTTAACTAGCGGGGGGGATGAGCAGTTCTTC.